The 7 T cell receptor beta chains below were found in one sample sequenced in a study of T-cell reconstitution after alpha-beta-depleted transplantation in children. The library targeted TCRbeta and was prepared with unique molecular identifiers. Using its own MiXCR run on the PCR reads, TCRdb lists one record per CDR3 protein. The table includes about 110,000 distinct CDR3 sequences, around 6.4% detected once. Sequencing used PBMCs, mostly from graft donor cells, obtained 360 days after TCRalphabeta/CD19-depleted stem cell transplant. These receptors all come from a male patient aged 2 to 9 who had a stem cell transplant for acute lymphoblastic leukemia, so the T cells may come from the graft donor.

This clonotype was seen many times. In DNA, the CDR3 is TGTGCCAGCAGTGGAGGGACAGGGAGGGAAAAACTGTTTTTT. This encodes CASSGGTGREKLFF. V and J are TRBV2 and TRBJ1-4; TRBD1 matches 9 bases. The V gene's germline CDR1 is SNHLY and CDR2 FYNNEI. The CDR3 contains 14 residues. V gave up 4 bases and J gave up 8 bases; unmatched junction bases: 5.

This clonotype was seen repeatedly, ten times or more. CDR3: CALRETYNEQFF. CDR3 sequence (DNA): TGTGCCCTACGGGAAACCTACAATGAGCAGTTCTTC. The chain is built from TRBV7-9 and TRBJ2-1, with D perhaps TRBD2 (5 bases). The CDR3 has 12 amino acids. Trimming pared 11 bases from V and 2 bases from J, leaving 10 bases between. Germline-derived CDR1 and CDR2 are SEHNR and FQNEAQ (reference sequence).

This clonotype was recorded many times. The chain couples TRBV7-9 to TRBJ2-7, with a possible D match to TRBD1 (6 bases). The length of the CDR3 is 14 residues. Germline lookup yields CDR1 SEHNR and CDR2 FQNEAQ (reference sequence). Trimming shortened V by 2 bases and J by 3 bases, and 11 bases separated the two germline ends. The CDR3 is CASSLSDRSYEQYF. In DNA, the CDR3 is TGTGCCAGCAGCTTAAGTGACAGGAGCTACGAGCAGTACTTC.

This clonotype was detected many times. The chain links TRBV10-3 to TRBJ1-1; tentative D call: TRBD1 (5 bases). Germline V lookup: CDR1 ENHRY, CDR2 SYGVKD. V was clipped by 6 bases and J by 1 base, with 18 bases between them. The CDR3 contains 16 residues. The CDR3 spells CAISPFPTEKNTEAFF. The CDR3 region has the DNA TGTGCCATCAGCCCCTTTCCGACAGAAAAGAACACTGAAGCTTTCTTT.

Many counts were recorded for this clonotype. V is TRBV25-1 and J is TRBJ1-5; D might be TRBD1 (6 bases). The CDR3 is made up of 13 amino acids. The germline V gene has CDR1 MGHDK and CDR2 SYGVNS. The V and J ends lost 10 bases and 3 bases respectively, with 13 bases between them. This chain's CDR3 is CATSDRLNQPQHF. DNA of the CDR3: TGTGCCACCTCGGACAGACTCAATCAGCCCCAGCATTTT.

This clonotype was recorded many times. V usage is TRBV7-2 and J usage is TRBJ2-3, with D unclear. Trimming cost V 4 bases and J 1 base, with 12 bases left between them. CDR1 and CDR2 (germline): SGHTA, FQGNSA. CDR3 length equals 15 residues. The CDR3 region has the DNA TGTGCCAGCAGCTCCCCACTGCTAGGCACAGATACGCAGTATTTT. Translating it yields CASSSPLLGTDTQYF.

The rearrangement joins TRBV20-1 to TRBJ2-6; D assignment may be TRBD1 or TRBD2 (5 bases each). V lost 0 bases and J lost 2, with 8 bases in between. Per the germline V gene, CDR1 is DFQATT and CDR2 is SNEGSKA (reference sequence). The CDR3 is made up of 15 amino acids. This CDR3 is CSARDTGPGANVLTF. CDR3 bases: TGCAGTGCTAGAGATACGGGGCCTGGGGCCAACGTCCTGACTTTC.